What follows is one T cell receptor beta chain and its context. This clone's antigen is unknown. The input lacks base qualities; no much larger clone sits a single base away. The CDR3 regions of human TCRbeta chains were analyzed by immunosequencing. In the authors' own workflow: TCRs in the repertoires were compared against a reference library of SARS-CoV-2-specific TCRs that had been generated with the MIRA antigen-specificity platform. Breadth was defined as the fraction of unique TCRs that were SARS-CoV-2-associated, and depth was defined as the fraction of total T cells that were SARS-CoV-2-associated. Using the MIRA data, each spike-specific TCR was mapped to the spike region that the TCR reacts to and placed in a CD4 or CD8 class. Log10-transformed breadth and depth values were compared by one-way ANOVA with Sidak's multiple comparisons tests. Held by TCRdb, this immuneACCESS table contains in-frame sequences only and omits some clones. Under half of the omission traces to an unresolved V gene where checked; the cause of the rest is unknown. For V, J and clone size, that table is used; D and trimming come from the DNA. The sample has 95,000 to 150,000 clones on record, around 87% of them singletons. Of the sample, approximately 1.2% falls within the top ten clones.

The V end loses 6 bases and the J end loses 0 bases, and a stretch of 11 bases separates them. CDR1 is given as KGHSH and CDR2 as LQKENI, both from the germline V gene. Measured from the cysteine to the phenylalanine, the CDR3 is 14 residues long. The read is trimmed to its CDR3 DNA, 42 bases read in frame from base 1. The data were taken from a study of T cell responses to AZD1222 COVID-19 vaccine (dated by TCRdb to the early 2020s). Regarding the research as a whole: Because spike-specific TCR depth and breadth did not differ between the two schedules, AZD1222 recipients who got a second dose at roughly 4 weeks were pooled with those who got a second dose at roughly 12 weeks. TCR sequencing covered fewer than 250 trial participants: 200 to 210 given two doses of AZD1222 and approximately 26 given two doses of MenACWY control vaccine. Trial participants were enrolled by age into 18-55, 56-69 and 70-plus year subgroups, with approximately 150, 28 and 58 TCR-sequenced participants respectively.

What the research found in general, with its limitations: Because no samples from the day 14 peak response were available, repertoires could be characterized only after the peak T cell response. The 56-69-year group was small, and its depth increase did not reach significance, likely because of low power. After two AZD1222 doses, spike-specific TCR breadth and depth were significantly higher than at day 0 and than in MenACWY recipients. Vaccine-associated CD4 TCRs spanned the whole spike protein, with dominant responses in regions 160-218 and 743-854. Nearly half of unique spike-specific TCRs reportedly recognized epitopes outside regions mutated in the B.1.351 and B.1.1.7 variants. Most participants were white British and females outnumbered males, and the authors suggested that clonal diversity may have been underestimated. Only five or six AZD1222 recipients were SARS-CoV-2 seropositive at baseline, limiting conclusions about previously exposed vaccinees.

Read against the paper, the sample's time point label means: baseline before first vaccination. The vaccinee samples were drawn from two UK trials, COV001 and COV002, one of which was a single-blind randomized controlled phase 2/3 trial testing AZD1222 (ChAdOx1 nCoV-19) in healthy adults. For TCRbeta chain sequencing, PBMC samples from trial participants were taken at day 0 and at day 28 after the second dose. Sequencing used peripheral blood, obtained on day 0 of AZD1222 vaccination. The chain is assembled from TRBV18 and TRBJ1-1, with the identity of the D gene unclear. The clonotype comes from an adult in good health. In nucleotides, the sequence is TGTGCCAGCTCCATACAGAGCATGAACACTGAAGCTTTCTTT. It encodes CASSIQSMNTEAFF.